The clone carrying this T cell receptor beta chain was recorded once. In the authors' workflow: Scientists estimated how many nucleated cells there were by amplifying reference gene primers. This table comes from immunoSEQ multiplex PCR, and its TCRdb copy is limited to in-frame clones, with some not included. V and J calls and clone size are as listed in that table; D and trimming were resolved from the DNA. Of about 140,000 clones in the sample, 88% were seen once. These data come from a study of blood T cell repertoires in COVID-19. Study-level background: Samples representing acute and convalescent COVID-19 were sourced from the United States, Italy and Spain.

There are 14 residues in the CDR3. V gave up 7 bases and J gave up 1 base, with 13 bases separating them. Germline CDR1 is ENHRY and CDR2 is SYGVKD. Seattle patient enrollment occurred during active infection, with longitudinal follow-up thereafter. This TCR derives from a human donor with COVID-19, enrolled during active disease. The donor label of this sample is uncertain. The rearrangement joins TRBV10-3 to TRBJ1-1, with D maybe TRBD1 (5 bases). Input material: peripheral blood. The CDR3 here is CAITGSRGNTEAFF. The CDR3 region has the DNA TGTGCCATCACCGGAAGTAGGGGGAACACTGAAGCTTTCTTT.